This TCR beta chain comes out of a study of radiotherapy plus CTLA-4 blockade in lung cancer. Trimming cost V 8 bases and J 1 base, with 17 bases left between them. The CDR3 extends over 15 amino acids. Germline assignment: CDR1 SNHLY and CDR2 FYNNEI. Sequenced by immunoSEQ multiplex PCR; TCRdb stores in-frame clones only, minus some. The sample carries 50,000 to 60,000 clones, roughly 80% recorded once. The specimen comprised peripheral blood, sampled from a patient treated with radiotherapy plus ipilimumab. The V and J genes are TRBV2 and TRBJ1-2; weak D call: TRBD1 (5 bases). This receptor was taken from a human donor with non-small cell lung cancer who had a complete response to radiotherapy plus ipilimumab. The CDR3 region has the DNA TGTGCCAGCCCGCGGGAGGGGAGGGATAACTATGGCTACACCTTC. Protein product: CASPREGRDNYGYTF.